Ten or more counts support the clone carrying this TCR beta chain. Antigen: not known. The data were taken from a study of metastatic and nonmetastatic thyroid tumors. Across the whole study: From malignant and benign thyroid patients, repertoires in blood and in tumor or nodule tissue were compared.

Source study methods: The authors used CDR3 differences across clinicopathological groups to build a distant-metastasis classifier for papillary thyroid cancer. TCRdb re-analyzed the PCR reads through MiXCR. The V and J calls reflect TCRdb's pipeline rather than the authors' work. This table has 27,000 or so clones, 15% appearing once. There are 15 residues in the CDR3. Germline V lookup: CDR1 MNHNS, CDR2 SASEGT. Trimming pared 0 bases from V and 5 bases from J, leaving 13 bases between. Thyroid surgery was performed in patients who had received no treatment beforehand. Overall study findings and caveats: A significant increase in TCR beta diversity was reportedly seen in malignant thyroid tumors relative to benign nodules, in blood and tumor.

Sequenced material: blood. The rearrangement links TRBV6-1 to TRBJ2-5; the D is unclear. The TCR originated in a male donor with papillary thyroid cancer or a benign thyroid nodule (not recorded which). Some clones in this sample may be carry-over from other donors' samples. This CDR3 is CASSEAQNYYETQYF. CDR3 nucleotides: TGTGCCAGCAGTGAAGCGCAGAACTATTATGAGACCCAGTACTTC.